This TCR beta chain stems from a study of T cell responses to AZD1222 COVID-19 vaccine. General observations from the study: Clonal diversity was possibly underestimated, and the donors were mostly white British, with more females.

TCRdb's table, derived via immunoSEQ multiplex PCR, lists solely in-frame clones and lacks some. The table has fewer than 100,000 clones, 85% to 90% seen once. As to this clone: Its antigen is unknown.

The CDR3 covers 16 residues. Trimming left V 0 bases short and J 0 bases short, with 12 bases between. Per the germline V gene, CDR1 is MNHEY and CDR2 is SVGEGT. This sample comprised peripheral blood, obtained 28 days after the second AZD1222 dose. This chain connects TRBV6-2 or TRBV6-3 to TRBJ2-7; possibly TRBD1 or TRBD2 for D (6 bases each). The receptor was derived from an adult who received the AZD1222 COVID-19 vaccine. The CDR3 sequence is CASSYSRGESSYEQYF. The CDR3 coding sequence is TGTGCCAGCAGTTACTCGAGGGGGGAAAGCTCCTACGAGCAGTACTTC.